The clone carrying this TCR beta chain was counted many times. The isolated RNA, all of it, was reverse transcribed, so expressed TCRB transcripts were what got sequenced. Generated by immunoSEQ multiplex PCR, the TCRdb table keeps only in-frame clones and is missing some. The sample has 250,000 to 300,000 clones, 7.5% to 9.5% seen once. The data originate from a study of beta chain features in type 1 diabetes. Study-level information: Patient and healthy donor groups were alike in age, gender and cell yields.

This CDR3 has 20 residues. Germline V gene lookup returns CDR1 KGHSH and CDR2 LQKENI. Losses at the gene ends were 1 base for V and 0 bases for J; bases not matched to a gene: 7. The genes are TRBV18 and TRBJ2-6; 12 nucleotides match TRBD1. The TCR was taken from a woman between 18 and 30 years old in good health. The sample consisted of central memory CD4+ T cells from blood. The CDR3 loop reads CASSPLGTGGLNSGANVLTF. The CDR3 nucleotides are TGTGCCAGCTCACCACTCGGGACAGGGGGCCTTAACTCTGGGGCCAACGTCCTGACTTTC. The whole variable domain, remainder taken from reference TRBV18 and TRBJ2-6, is NAGVMQNPRHLVRRRGQEARLRCSPMKGHSHVYWYRQLPEEGLKFMVYLQKENIIDESGMPKERFSAEFPKEGPSILRIQQVVRGDSAAYFCASSPLGTGGLNSGANVLTFGAGSRLTVL.